The present entry profiles one T cell receptor (beta chain) with its context. Antigen: not known. Sequencing used immunoSEQ multiplex PCR; TCRdb keeps in-frame clones, though not all of them. Of under 140,000 clones detected, roughly four fifths appear once; the ten largest clones hold roughly 4.5%. This sample is drawn from a study of T cell responses to AZD1222 COVID-19 vaccine. General study results and limits: Increases in Spike-specific TCR breadth and depth were seen after two AZD1222 doses. White British donors predominated, females outnumbered males, and clonal diversity was possibly underestimated. Along spike, vaccine-associated CD4 TCRs were found throughout, with dominance at 160-218 and 743-854.

Germline values: CDR1 SGHRS, CDR2 YFSETQ. J gave up 5 bases and V 4 bases, and 9 bases lay outside the gene matches. The CDR3 is made up of 17 amino acids. V gene TRBV5-1 combines with J gene TRBJ2-2; 12 bases fit TRBD2. The sample here was peripheral blood, taken on day 0 of AZD1222 vaccination. The sequence derives from an adult in good health. CDR3 coding DNA: TGCGCCAGCAGCATGACTAGCGGGAGTGGTGGGACCGGGGAGCTGTTTTTT. This encodes CASSMTSGSGGTGELFF.